The T cell receptor (beta chain) described here comes from a study of CD8 T cells in Susac syndrome (dated by TCRdb to between 2017 and 2020). Describing the broader study: Repertoire sequencing was used to test whether CD8+ T cell activation and differentiation in Susac syndrome was antigen driven. The study compared CD8+ T cell repertoire clonality among 12 healthy donors, approximately 14 Susac syndrome patients and approximately 16 multiple sclerosis patients. Overall study outcomes, separate from this receptor: The TCR sequencing and HLA analysis was acknowledged to have included a relatively small number of individuals.

Trimming accounts for 1 base at V and 4 bases at J, while the number of junction bases matched to no gene is 12. CDR1 and CDR2 are read off the germline V gene (reference sequence) as GTSNPN and SVGIG. The CDR3 has 19 amino acids, counting the end cysteine and phenylalanine. Kept here is only the CDR3 DNA, which spans 57 bases and is read in frame from base 1. RNA was extracted using the RNeasy kit, and roughly 0.5 to 1 microgram was reverse transcribed with random hexamers. The immunoSEQ multiplex PCR assay, which covers 54 Vbeta and 13 Jbeta segments, was used to amplify TCR beta CDR3 regions. Bias from PCR amplification was corrected by using a synthetic template baseline for primer optimization and for computational correction. Per the original workflow: Only productive sequences were kept, with reads annotated to V, D and J genes according to IMGT and analyzed in immunoSEQ Analyzer. Clonality was computed as one minus Shannon entropy normalized by log2 of the number of productive unique sequences. For each patient and control, public and private clones were evaluated within the 100 most prevalent clones. Clones were defined as Susac-specific if absent from the healthy and MS cohorts, from 900 to 1,200 published viral clones and from other ImmuneACCESS disease sequences. TCRdb's own reprocessing of the public reads used fastp at Q25 and MiXCR and kept productive beta chains. Every entry covers one CDR3 protein and lists the most common genes and DNA from its rows. The authors' filters were not applied to this entry. This sample comprises 250,000 to 300,000 distinct CDR3 sequences, roughly 85% of them detected only once. The leading ten clones occupy about 0.22% of the sample.

Peripheral blood CD8+ and CD4+ T cells from healthy donors, Susac syndrome patients and multiple sclerosis patients were profiled using high-throughput TCR beta sequencing. Multiple sclerosis controls were treatment-naive patients with stable or active relapsing-remitting disease fulfilling revised McDonald criteria. Bulk CD8+ and CD4+ T cells were purified by magnetic negative isolation, whereas CD8+ TEMRA cells were enriched by FACS. Blood was collected in EDTA tubes and processed within 24 hours, with PBMCs isolated through density gradient centrifugation. PBMCs destined for TCR sequencing were cryopreserved in liquid nitrogen and later thawed in a 37 °C water bath. A purity of at least 90% was achieved for sorted or isolated CD4+, CD8+ and CD8+ TEMRA cells. Note on this clonotype: Its antigen is unknown. Qualities for individual bases were not recorded, and no much larger clone is one base off.

The clonotype was recovered from a human donor with multiple sclerosis. Sequencing was performed on CD8+ T cells from PBMCs. The sequence is built from TRBV30 and TRBJ2-1; TRBD2 aligns with 14 central bases. Read as DNA, the sequence is TGTGCCTGGAGTGACCCGAGGACTAGCGGGAGGTCGCCTTACAATGAGCAGTTCTTC. The translation is CAWSDPRTSGRSPYNEQFF.